One sample yielded the 28 T cell receptor beta chains listed below, sequenced in a study of OX40 agonist ivuxolimab in advanced cancers. Profiled with immunoSEQ multiplex PCR; TCRdb holds only in-frame clones, not every one. This sample has tens of thousands of clones, with around 80% found just once. Material: CD4+ or CD8+ T cells sorted from blood, obtained in a trial of the OX40 agonist ivuxolimab. The receptors originated from an adult with an advanced solid tumor such as melanoma, head and neck, liver or kidney cancer.

V usage is TRBV10-2 and J usage is TRBJ2-2; D unresolved. The CDR3 is made up of 14 amino acids. Looked up from germline, CDR1 is WSHSY and CDR2 is SAAADI. Between the trimmed V and J ends, which lost 7 bases and 2 bases, there was a span of 11 bases. The CDR3 loop is CASIGRTNTGELFF. CDR3 nucleotides: TGCGCCAGCATCGGACGGACCAACACCGGGGAGCTGTTTTTT.

CDR3 residues: CASGRRGYGYTF. The DNA for the CDR3 is TGTGCCAGCGGTCGCAGGGGGTATGGCTACACCTTC. V and J are TRBV5-8 and TRBJ1-2; 7 nucleotides agree with TRBD1. J was trimmed by 5 bases and V by 7 bases; bases with no gene match: 5. Per the germline V gene, CDR1 is SGHTS and CDR2 is YDEGEE. The length of the CDR3 is 12 residues.

The CDR3 DNA follows: TGTGCCAGTAGTATAGACGGCGATTCACCCCTCCACTTT. Translating gives CASSIDGDSPLHF. The gene calls are TRBV19 and TRBJ1-6; D remains ambiguous. The CDR3 contains 13 residues. V lost 0 bases to trimming and J lost 8 bases, with 5 bases between them. Germline-derived CDR1 and CDR2 are LNHDA and SQIVND (reference sequence).

This clone has a handful of counts. The rearrangement joins TRBV4-1 to TRBJ2-5, with 16 nucleotides matching TRBD2. Germline V lookup: CDR1 MGHRA, CDR2 YSYEKL. The CDR3 loop spans 17 amino acids. V lost 1 base and J lost 7; bases outside the gene matches: 6. This CDR3 is CASSQGGLAGGISTQYF. As DNA, the CDR3 is TGCGCCAGCAGCCAAGGGGGACTAGCGGGAGGGATATCGACCCAGTACTTC.

The rearrangement joins TRBV11-2 to TRBJ2-7; 8 nucleotides line up with TRBD2. With 3 bases clipped from V and 5 bases from J, the junction kept 6 bases outside the gene matches. This CDR3 has 14 amino acids. CDR1 is SGHAT, CDR2 FQNNGV, per germline. CDR3 residues: CASSFAGGDHEQYF. Written as DNA, the CDR3 is TGTGCCAGCAGCTTCGCGGGGGGCGACCACGAGCAGTACTTC.

This chain links TRBV6-1 with TRBJ1-6; weak D call: TRBD1 (6 bases). The CDR3 is 15 residues long. Germline V gives CDR1 MNHNS, CDR2 SASEGT. Trimming removed 3 bases at V and 9 bases at J, with 15 bases between. CDR3 in amino acids: CASSDDRRGSSPLHF. The CDR3 DNA sequence: TGTGCCAGCAGTGACGACAGGAGAGGGAGTTCACCCCTCCACTTT.

The chain joins TRBV5-6 to TRBJ2-7; tentatively, D is TRBD1 (6 bases). The CDR3 contains 14 residues. Germline CDR1 SGHDT, CDR2 YYEEEE. V lost 4 bases, J lost 3 bases, and 14 bases lay in between. CDR3 region: CASSRTGRNYEQYF. In DNA, the CDR3 is TGTGCCAGCAGCCGAACAGGGCGGAACTACGAGCAGTACTTC.

The gene calls are TRBV28 and TRBJ1-1; D not resolved. V was shortened by 5 bases and J by 7 bases, with 14 bases between the two germline ends. Germline V CDR1 and CDR2: MDHEN, SYDVKM. The length of the CDR3 is 13 residues. CDR3 coding DNA: TGTGCCAGCAGTAAAGCCCCCCAGTTTGAAGCTTTCTTT. Translation gives CASSKAPQFEAFF. Filled out from reference TRBV28 and TRBJ1-1, the complete variable domain reads DVKVTQSSRYLVKRTGEKVFLECVQDMDHENMFWYRQDPGLGLRLIYFSYDVKMKEKGDIPEGYSVSREKKERFSLILESASTNQTSMYLCASSKAPQFEAFFGQGTRLTVV.

The rearrangement uses TRBV5-6 and TRBJ2-7, with 10 bases that match TRBD2. V shed 1 base, J shed 2 bases, and the junction held 3 bases outside the gene matches. CDR3 length: 15 amino acids. Germline-derived CDR1 and CDR2 are SGHDT and YYEEEE. The DNA of the CDR3 is TGTGCCAGCAGCTTGAGGACTAGCGGCGCCTACGAGCAGTACTTC. Its protein is CASSLRTSGAYEQYF.

This chain links TRBV7-3 with TRBJ2-3; 13 bases fit TRBD2. Germline V gives CDR1 SGHTA, CDR2 FQGTGA. There are 17 residues in the CDR3. The V and J ends lost 5 bases and 2 bases, in that order; junction bases with no gene match: 7. CDR3 sequence (DNA): TGTGCCAGCAGCCCCCGACTAGCGGGAGGACTCACAGATACGCAGTATTTT. It codes for CASSPRLAGGLTDTQYF.

A note on this clone: Mismatch with germline at one junction end may stem from a read error. The genes are TRBV7-7 and TRBJ2-2; no firm D call. The CDR3 consists of 13 residues. Germline V gene lookup returns CDR1 SSHAT and CDR2 FNYEAQ (reference sequence). CDR3 residues: CASSLSRTGELFF. For the CDR3, the DNA is TGTGCTAGCAGCTTATCCAGGACCGGGGAGCTGTTTTTT.

This chain uses TRBV11-2 with TRBJ2-3; no firm D call. The CDR3 is 12 residues long. Germline loops: CDR1 SGHAT, CDR2 FQNNGV. The V end was cut by 1 base, the J end by 6 bases, with 5 bases between. The CDR3 DNA reads as TGTGCCAGCAGCTTAGCGGAGGATACGCAGTATTTT. Encoded protein: CASSLAEDTQYF.

This clone appeared a single time. The genes are TRBV19 and TRBJ1-5; tentatively, D is TRBD1 (5 bases). CDR3 length: 16 amino acids. V was shortened by 5 bases and J by 0 bases, with 14 bases between the two germline ends. The germline CDR1 and CDR2 sequences are LNHDA and SQIVND (reference sequence). DNA of the CDR3: TGTGCCAGTAGTCTCACTGGGGCACATAGCAATCAGCCCCAGCATTTT. This encodes CASSLTGAHSNQPQHF.

V gene TRBV2 combines with J gene TRBJ2-1; TRBD1 or TRBD2 may be the D gene (6 bases each). The CDR3 runs to 15 residues. Trimming removed 5 bases from V and 6 bases from J, with 17 bases in between. Germline CDR1 SNHLY, CDR2 FYNNEI. In DNA form, the CDR3 reads TGTGCCAGCAGTCTAGAGGGGGGAGGCATCAATGAGCAGTTCTTC. It translates to CASSLEGGGINEQFF.

The chain has TRBV28 and TRBJ1-5, with no clear D. The CDR3 contains 14 residues. The ends were cut back, 2 bases at V and 4 bases at J, with 9 bases in the middle. Per germline, CDR1 MDHEN and CDR2 SYDVKM. The CDR3 reads CASSLAPENQPQHF. For the CDR3, the DNA is TGTGCCAGCAGTTTAGCTCCGGAGAATCAGCCCCAGCATTTT.

V usage is TRBV14 and J usage is TRBJ1-1; D is uncertain. Between the trimmed V and J ends, which lost 4 bases and 10 bases, there was a span of 19 bases. This CDR3 has 14 amino acids. The germline CDR1 and CDR2 sequences are SGHDN and FVKESK. This chain's CDR3 is CASSPRMGNRLAFF. The CDR3 coding sequence is TGTGCCAGCAGCCCAAGGATGGGAAATCGACTAGCTTTCTTT.

V and J are TRBV11-3 and TRBJ2-1; 7 bases map to TRBD2. Per the germline V gene, CDR1 is SGHNT and CDR2 is YENEEA. J lost 13 bases, V lost 1 base, and 7 bases had no gene match. The CDR3 loop spans 13 amino acids. The CDR3 here is CASSLGGRVEQFF. DNA of the CDR3: TGTGCCAGCAGCTTAGGCGGGAGAGTCGAACAGTTCTTC.

This sequence joins TRBV7-9 and TRBJ1-1, with a tentative D call TRBD1 (5 bases). Trimming cost V 1 base and J 10 bases, with 19 bases left between them. CDR1 SEHNR and CDR2 FQNEAQ come from the germline V gene (reference sequence). This CDR3 is built from 15 residues. In DNA form, the CDR3 reads TGTGCCAGCAGCTTAGAGGACAATAGGTTTGGGGGAGCTTTCTTT. The encoded protein is CASSLEDNRFGGAFF.

V and J are TRBV19 and TRBJ2-6, with D maybe TRBD2 (5 bases). CDR3 size: 16 residues. The V and J ends lost 10 bases and 0 bases respectively, with 16 bases between them. Germline V gene lookup returns CDR1 LNHDA and CDR2 SQIVND (reference sequence). CDR3 sequence (DNA): TGTGCCACCACTAGGACGCCCAGCTCTGGGGCCAACGTCCTGACTTTC. Translated: CATTRTPSSGANVLTF.

This sequence joins TRBV6-6 and TRBJ2-7; D uncertain. The CDR3 is made up of 15 amino acids. The V gene's germline CDR1 is MNHNY and CDR2 SVGAGI (reference sequence). Trimming removed 0 bases from V and 2 bases from J, with 11 bases in between. This CDR3 reads CASSYSVSRAYEQYF. The CDR3 nucleotides read TGTGCCAGCAGTTACTCAGTAAGTCGGGCCTACGAGCAGTACTTC.

V and J are TRBV4-3 and TRBJ1-3; D possibly corresponds to TRBD1 (5 bases). Trimming removed 5 bases at V and 0 bases at J, with 17 bases between. Germline lookup yields CDR1 LGHNA and CDR2 YSLEER. The CDR3 loop spans 17 amino acids. CDR3 residues: CASSYRTYTSSGNTIYF. CDR3 DNA: TGCGCCAGCAGCTACAGGACCTACACGAGCTCTGGAAACACCATATATTTT.

The chain is built from TRBV6-1 and TRBJ1-6; D unresolved. Germline CDR1 MNHNS, CDR2 SASEGT. The CDR3 covers 13 residues. The V end lost 5 bases, the J end lost 8 bases, and 10 bases lay between the germline ends. DNA for the CDR3: TGTGCCAGCAGTCACCCCGGGGATTCACCCCTCCACTTT. It specifies CASSHPGDSPLHF.

The chain uses TRBV2 and TRBJ1-4; D gene uncertain. Germline values: CDR1 SNHLY, CDR2 FYNNEI. The CDR3 loop spans 12 amino acids. The V end lost 0 bases, the J end lost 5 bases, and 1 base lay between the germline ends. The CDR3 reads CASSEANEKLFF. CDR3 nucleotide sequence: TGTGCCAGCAGTGAAGCGAATGAAAAACTGTTTTTT. Full variable domain (missing parts from reference TRBV2 and TRBJ1-4): EPEVTQTPSHQVTQMGQEVILRCVPISNHLYFYWYRQILGQKVEFLVSFYNNEISEKSEIFDDQFSVERPDGSNFTLKIRSTKLEDSAMYFCASSEANEKLFFGSGTQLSVL.

CDR3 in DNA: TGCAGCGTTGAGGTGGGGGCTGTCACAGATACGCAGTATTTT. Its protein is CSVEVGAVTDTQYF. The V gene is TRBV29-1, the J gene TRBJ2-3; tentative D call: TRBD1 (6 bases). The CDR3 has 14 amino acids. V shed 3 bases and J shed 2 bases, with 12 bases lying between them. CDR1 is SQVTM, CDR2 ANQGSEA, per germline.

This chain uses TRBV25-1 with TRBJ1-4; perhaps TRBD1 as D (5 bases). CDR1 is MGHDK, CDR2 SYGVNS, per germline. V lost 4 bases to trimming and J lost 7 bases, with 19 bases between them. This CDR3 has 16 residues. The CDR3 DNA follows: TGTGCCAGCAGTGTATTGATCGGAAGGGGAGGTGAAAAACTGTTTTTT. This translates into CASSVLIGRGGEKLFF.

The J gene is TRBJ1-4, the V gene TRBV29-1, with unresolved D. The CDR3 length is 13 residues. V was cut by 2 bases and J by 6 bases, with 10 bases left in between. From germline, CDR1 is SQVTM and CDR2 ANQGSEA. DNA for the CDR3: TGCAGCGTTGAATGGGGTGCCGATGAAAAACTGTTTTTT. It encodes CSVEWGADEKLFF.

The rearrangement links TRBV19 to TRBJ1-2; D gene ambiguous. Trimming removed 0 bases at V and 8 bases at J, with 13 bases between. There are 14 residues in the CDR3. The V gene's germline CDR1 is LNHDA and CDR2 SQIVND (reference sequence). CDR3 residues: CASSIDEGFGGYTF. CDR3 bases: TGTGCCAGTAGTATAGATGAAGGGTTTGGAGGCTACACCTTC.

The chain carries TRBV2 and TRBJ2-7, with D maybe TRBD2 (5 bases). V lost 7 bases and J lost 1, with 11 bases in between. The length of the CDR3 is 13 residues. In germline, CDR1 is SNHLY, CDR2 FYNNEI. CDR3 loop: CASNGVGSYEQYF. The CDR3 nucleotides are TGTGCCAGCAACGGGGTAGGGTCCTACGAGCAGTACTTC.